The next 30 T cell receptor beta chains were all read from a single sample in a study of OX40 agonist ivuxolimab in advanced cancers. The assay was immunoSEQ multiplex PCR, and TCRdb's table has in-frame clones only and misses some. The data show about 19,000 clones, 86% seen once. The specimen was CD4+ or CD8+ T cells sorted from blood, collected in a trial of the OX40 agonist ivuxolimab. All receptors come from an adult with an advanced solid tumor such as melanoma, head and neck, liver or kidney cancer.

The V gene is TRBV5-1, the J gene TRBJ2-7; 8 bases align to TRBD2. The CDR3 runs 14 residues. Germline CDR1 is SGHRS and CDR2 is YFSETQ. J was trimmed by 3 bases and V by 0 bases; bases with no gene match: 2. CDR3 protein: CASSLGSGNYEQYF. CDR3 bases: TGCGCCAGCAGCTTGGGTAGCGGGAACTACGAGCAGTACTTC.

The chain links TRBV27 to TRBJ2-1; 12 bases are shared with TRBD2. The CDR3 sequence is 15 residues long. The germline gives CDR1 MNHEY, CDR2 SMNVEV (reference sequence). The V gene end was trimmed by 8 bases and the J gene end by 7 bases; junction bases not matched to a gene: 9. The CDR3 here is CASARLGTSGNEQFF. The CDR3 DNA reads TGTGCCAGCGCAAGACTCGGGACTAGCGGGAATGAGCAGTTCTTC.

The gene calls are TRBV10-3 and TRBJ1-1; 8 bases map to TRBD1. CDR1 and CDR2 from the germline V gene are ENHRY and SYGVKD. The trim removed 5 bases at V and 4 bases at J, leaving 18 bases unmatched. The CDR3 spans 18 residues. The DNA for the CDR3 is TGTGCCATCAGTCTCACTGAAATCGGAGGCAGGGGGCCCACTGAAGCTTTCTTT. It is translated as CAISLTEIGGRGPTEAFF.

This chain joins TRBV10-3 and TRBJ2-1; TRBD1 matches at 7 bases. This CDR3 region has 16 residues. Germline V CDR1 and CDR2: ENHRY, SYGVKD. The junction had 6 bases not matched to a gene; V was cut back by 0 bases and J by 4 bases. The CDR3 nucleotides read TGTGCCATCAGTGAGTCGACAGGGAAGGTTTACAATGAGCAGTTCTTC. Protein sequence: CAISESTGKVYNEQFF.

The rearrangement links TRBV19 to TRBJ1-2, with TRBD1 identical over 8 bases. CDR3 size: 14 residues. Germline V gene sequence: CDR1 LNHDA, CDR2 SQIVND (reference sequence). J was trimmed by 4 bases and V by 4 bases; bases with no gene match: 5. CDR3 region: CASSTGQGLYGYTF. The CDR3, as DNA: TGTGCCAGTAGTACCGGACAGGGCCTCTATGGCTACACCTTC.

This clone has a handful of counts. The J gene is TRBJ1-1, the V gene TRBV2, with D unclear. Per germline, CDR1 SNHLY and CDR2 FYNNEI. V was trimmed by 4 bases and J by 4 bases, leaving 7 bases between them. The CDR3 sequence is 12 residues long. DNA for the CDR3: TGTGCCAGCAGTGTGAGTCTCACTGAAGCTTTCTTT. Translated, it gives CASSVSLTEAFF.

The CDR3 here is CASSATRATEAFF. The DNA for the CDR3 is TGTGCCAGCAGTGCCACGAGGGCCACTGAAGCTTTCTTT. The chain joins TRBV6-5 to TRBJ1-1; D remains ambiguous. V was shortened by 5 bases and J by 4 bases, with 11 bases between the two germline ends. Germline values: CDR1 MNHEY, CDR2 SVGAGI. CDR3 length: 13 amino acids.

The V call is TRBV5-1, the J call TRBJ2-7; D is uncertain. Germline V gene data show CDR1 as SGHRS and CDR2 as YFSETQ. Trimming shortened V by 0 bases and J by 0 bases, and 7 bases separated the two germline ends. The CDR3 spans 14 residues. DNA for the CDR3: TGCGCCAGCAGCTTGGCTGATAGCTCCTACGAGCAGTACTTC. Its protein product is CASSLADSSYEQYF. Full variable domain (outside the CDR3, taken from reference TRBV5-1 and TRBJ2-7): KAGVTQTPRYLIKTRGQQVTLSCSPISGHRSVSWYQQTPGQGLQFLFEYFSETQRNKGNFPGRFSGRQFSNSRSEMNVSTLELGDSALYLCASSLADSSYEQYFGPGTRLTVT.

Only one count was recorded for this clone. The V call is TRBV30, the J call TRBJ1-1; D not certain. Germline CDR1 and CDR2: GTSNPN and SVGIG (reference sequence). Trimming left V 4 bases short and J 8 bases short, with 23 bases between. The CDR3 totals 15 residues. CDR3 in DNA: TGTGCCTGGACCCCCTTCCGGGCCCCGGGCTGGGAAGCTTTCTTT. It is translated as CAWTPFRAPGWEAFF.

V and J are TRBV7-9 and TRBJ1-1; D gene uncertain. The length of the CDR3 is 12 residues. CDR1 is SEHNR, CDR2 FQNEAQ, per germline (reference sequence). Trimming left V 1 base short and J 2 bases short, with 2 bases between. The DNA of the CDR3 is TGTGCCAGCAGCTTAGATAACACTGAAGCTTTCTTT. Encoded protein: CASSLDNTEAFF.

CDR3 region: CASHSRRDRGFQETQYF. In DNA form, the CDR3 reads TGCGCCAGCCACAGCCGTCGGGACAGGGGATTCCAAGAGACCCAGTACTTC. The V call is TRBV10-2, the J call TRBJ2-5; 10 bases are shared with TRBD1. Germline values: CDR1 WSHSY, CDR2 SAAADI. The CDR3 runs 17 residues. Germline trimming cut 8 bases from V and 1 base from J; bases unmatched to any gene: 13.

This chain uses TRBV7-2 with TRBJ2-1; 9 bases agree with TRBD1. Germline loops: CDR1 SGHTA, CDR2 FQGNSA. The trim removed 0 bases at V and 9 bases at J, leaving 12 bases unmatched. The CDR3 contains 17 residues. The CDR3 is CASSLASGTGLLGEQFF. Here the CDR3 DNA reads TGTGCCAGCAGCTTAGCGTCAGGGACAGGGCTACTTGGTGAGCAGTTCTTC.

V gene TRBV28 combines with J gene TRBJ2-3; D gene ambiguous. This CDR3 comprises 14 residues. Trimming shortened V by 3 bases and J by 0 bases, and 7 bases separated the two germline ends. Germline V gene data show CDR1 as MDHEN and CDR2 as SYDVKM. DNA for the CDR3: TGTGCCAGCAGTTTCCGGCGGAGCACAGATACGCAGTATTTT. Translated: CASSFRRSTDTQYF. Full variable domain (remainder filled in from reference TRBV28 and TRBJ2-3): DVKVTQSSRYLVKRTGEKVFLECVQDMDHENMFWYRQDPGLGLRLIYFSYDVKMKEKGDIPEGYSVSREKKERFSLILESASTNQTSMYLCASSFRRSTDTQYFGPGTRLTVL.

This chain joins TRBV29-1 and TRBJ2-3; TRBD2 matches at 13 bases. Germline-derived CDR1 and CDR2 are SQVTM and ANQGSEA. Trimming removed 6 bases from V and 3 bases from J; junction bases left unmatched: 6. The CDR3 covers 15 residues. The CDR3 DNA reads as TGCAGCGTCCATCGGACTAGCGGGAGTACAGATACGCAGTATTTT. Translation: CSVHRTSGSTDTQYF.

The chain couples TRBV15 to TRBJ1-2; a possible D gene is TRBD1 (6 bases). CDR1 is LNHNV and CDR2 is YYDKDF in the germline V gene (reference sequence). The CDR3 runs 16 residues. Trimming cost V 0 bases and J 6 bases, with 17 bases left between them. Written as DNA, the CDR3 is TGTGCCACCAGCAGAGATTCACTAGCGGGGGGCCATGGCTACACCTTC. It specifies CATSRDSLAGGHGYTF.

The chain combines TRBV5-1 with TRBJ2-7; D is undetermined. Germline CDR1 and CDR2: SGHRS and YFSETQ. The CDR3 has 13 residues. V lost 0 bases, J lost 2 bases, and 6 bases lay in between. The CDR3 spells CASSLGSTYEQYF. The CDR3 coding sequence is TGCGCCAGCAGCTTGGGGTCCACCTACGAGCAGTACTTC. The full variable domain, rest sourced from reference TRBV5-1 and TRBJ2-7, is KAGVTQTPRYLIKTRGQQVTLSCSPISGHRSVSWYQQTPGQGLQFLFEYFSETQRNKGNFPGRFSGRQFSNSRSEMNVSTLELGDSALYLCASSLGSTYEQYFGPGTRLTVT.

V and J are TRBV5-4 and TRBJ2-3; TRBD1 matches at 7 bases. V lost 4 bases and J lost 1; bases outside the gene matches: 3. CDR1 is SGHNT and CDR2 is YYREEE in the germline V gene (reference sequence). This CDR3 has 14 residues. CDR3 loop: CASSAGTGTDTQYF. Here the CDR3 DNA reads TGTGCCAGCAGCGCCGGGACAGGCACAGATACGCAGTATTTT.

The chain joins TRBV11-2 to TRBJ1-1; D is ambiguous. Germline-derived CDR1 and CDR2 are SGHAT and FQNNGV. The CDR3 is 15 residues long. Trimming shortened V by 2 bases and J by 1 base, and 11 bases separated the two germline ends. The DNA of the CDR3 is TGTGCCAGCAGCTTATGGGCAGTGGAGAACACTGAAGCTTTCTTT. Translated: CASSLWAVENTEAFF.

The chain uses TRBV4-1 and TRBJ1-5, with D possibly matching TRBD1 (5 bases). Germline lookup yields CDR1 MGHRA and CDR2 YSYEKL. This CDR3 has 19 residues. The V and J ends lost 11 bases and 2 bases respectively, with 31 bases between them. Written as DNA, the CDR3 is TGCGCCCAGCAGACGTCAAGGGTGGGACTTATGAGGGGCAATCAGCCCCAGCATTTT. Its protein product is CAQQTSRVGLMRGNQPQHF.

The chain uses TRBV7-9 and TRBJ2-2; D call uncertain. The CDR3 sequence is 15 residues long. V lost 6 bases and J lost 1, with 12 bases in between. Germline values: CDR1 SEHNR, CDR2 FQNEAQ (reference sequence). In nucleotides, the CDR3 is TGTGCCAGCAGTTCCCCCTTCATGAACACCGGGGAGCTGTTTTTT. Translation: CASSSPFMNTGELFF.

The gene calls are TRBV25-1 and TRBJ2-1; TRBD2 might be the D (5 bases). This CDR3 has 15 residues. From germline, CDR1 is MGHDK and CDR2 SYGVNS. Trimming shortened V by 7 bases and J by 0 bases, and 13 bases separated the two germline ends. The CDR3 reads CASTTGSSSYNEQFF. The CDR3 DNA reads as TGTGCCAGCACCACGGGGAGCAGCTCCTACAATGAGCAGTTCTTC.

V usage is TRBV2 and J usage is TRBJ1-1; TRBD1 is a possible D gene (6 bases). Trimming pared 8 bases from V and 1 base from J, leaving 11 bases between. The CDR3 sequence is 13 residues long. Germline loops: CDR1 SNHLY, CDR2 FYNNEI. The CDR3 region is CASGPGENTEAFF. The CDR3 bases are TGTGCCAGCGGCCCAGGGGAGAACACTGAAGCTTTCTTT.

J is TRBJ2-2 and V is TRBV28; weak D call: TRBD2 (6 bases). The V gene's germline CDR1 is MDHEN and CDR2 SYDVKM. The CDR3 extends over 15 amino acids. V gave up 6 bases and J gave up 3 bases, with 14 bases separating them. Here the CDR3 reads CASSMTRWDTGELFF. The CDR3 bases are TGTGCCAGCAGCATGACTAGATGGGACACCGGGGAGCTGTTTTTT.

CDR3: CASSFAGHGQPQHF. CDR3 bases: TGTGCCAGTAGCTTCGCGGGGCACGGTCAGCCCCAGCATTTT. V gene TRBV19 combines with J gene TRBJ1-5; a possible D gene is TRBD1 (5 bases). CDR3 length equals 14 residues. The germline gives CDR1 LNHDA, CDR2 SQIVND (reference sequence). Trimming removed 6 bases at V and 6 bases at J, with 15 bases between.

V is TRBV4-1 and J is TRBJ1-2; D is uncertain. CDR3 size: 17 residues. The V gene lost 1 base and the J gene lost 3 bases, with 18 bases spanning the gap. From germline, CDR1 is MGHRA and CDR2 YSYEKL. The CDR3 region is CASSQGPPDSGDYGYTF. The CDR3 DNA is TGCGCCAGCAGCCAAGGGCCCCCGGATAGCGGGGACTATGGCTACACCTTC.

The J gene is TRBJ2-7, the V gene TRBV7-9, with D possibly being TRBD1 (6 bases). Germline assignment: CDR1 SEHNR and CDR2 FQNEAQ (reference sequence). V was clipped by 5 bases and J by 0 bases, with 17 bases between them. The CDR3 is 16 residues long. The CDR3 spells CASSPATGGVSYEQYF. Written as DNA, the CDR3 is TGTGCCAGCAGCCCCGCGACAGGTGGGGTCTCCTACGAGCAGTACTTC.

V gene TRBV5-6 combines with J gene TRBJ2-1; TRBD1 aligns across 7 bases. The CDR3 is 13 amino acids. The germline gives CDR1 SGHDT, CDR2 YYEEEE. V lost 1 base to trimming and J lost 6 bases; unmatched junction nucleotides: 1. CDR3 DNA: TGTGCCAGCAGCTTGTGGACAGGCAATGAGCAGTTCTTC. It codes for CASSLWTGNEQFF.

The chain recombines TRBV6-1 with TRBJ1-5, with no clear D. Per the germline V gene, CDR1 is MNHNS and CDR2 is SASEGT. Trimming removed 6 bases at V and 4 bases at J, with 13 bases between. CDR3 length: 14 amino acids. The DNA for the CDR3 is TGTGCCAGCAGAGAGCCGGGATCAAATCAGCCCCAGCATTTT. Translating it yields CASREPGSNQPQHF.

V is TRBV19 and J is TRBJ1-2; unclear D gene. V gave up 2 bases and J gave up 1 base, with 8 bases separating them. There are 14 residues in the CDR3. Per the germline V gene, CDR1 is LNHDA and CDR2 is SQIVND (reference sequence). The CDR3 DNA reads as TGTGCCAGTAGTATATCCGCCGGTAACTATGGCTACACCTTC. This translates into CASSISAGNYGYTF. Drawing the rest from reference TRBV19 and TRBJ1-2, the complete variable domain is DGGITQSPKYLFRKEGQNVTLSCEQNLNHDAMYWYRQDPGQGLRLIYYSQIVNDFQKGDIAEGYSVSREKKESFPLTVTSAQKNPTAFYLCASSISAGNYGYTFGSGTRLTVV.

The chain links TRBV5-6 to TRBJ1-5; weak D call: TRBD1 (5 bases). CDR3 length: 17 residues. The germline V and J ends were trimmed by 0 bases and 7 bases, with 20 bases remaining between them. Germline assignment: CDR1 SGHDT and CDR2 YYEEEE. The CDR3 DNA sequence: TGTGCCAGCAGCTTGGGGACACCAAAGGATGAAATGCAGCCCCAGCATTTT. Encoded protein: CASSLGTPKDEMQPQHF.